This T cell receptor (beta chain) originates from a study of OX40 agonist ivuxolimab in advanced cancers. With respect to this clone: Its antigen is unknown.

Germline V gene data show CDR1 as SGHTA and CDR2 as FQGTGA. The CDR3 is 16 amino acids. The V end was cut by 2 bases, the J end by 0 bases, with 8 bases between. Sequenced by immunoSEQ multiplex PCR; TCRdb stores in-frame clones only, minus some. The repertoire holds roughly 100,000 clones, about nine tenths seen once, with approximately 0.52% in the top ten. Study conclusions and caveats: Compared with CD4+, CD8+ T cells on average had more expanded clones. Relatively little clonal expansion, among the lowest observed, appeared in partial responders at 0.1-3.0 mg/kg.

This sequence joins TRBV7-3 and TRBJ1-6; D is undetermined. The TCR comes from an adult with an advanced solid tumor such as melanoma, head and neck, liver or kidney cancer. The sample consisted of CD4+ or CD8+ T cells sorted from blood, taken in a trial of the OX40 agonist ivuxolimab. The CDR3 region is CASSLGGSSYNSPLHF. For the CDR3, the DNA is TGTGCCAGCAGCTTAGGCGGCAGCTCCTATAATTCACCCCTCCACTTT.